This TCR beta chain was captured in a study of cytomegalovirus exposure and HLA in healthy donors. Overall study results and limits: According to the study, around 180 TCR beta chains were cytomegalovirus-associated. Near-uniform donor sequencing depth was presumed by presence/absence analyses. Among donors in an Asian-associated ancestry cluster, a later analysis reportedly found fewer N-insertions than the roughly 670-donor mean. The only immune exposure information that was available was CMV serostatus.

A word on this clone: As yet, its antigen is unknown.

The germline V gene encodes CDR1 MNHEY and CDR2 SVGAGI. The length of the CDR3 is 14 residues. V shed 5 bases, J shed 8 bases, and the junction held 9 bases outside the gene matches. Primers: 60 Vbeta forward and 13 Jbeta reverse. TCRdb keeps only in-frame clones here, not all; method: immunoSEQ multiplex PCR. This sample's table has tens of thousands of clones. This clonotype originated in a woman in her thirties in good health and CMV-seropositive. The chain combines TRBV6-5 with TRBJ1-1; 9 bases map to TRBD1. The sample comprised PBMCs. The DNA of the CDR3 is TGTGCCAGCAGTGCTCGGGCGGGGACAGGGGAAGCTTTCTTT. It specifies CASSARAGTGEAFF.